This paragraph reports one TCR beta chain. Measured with immunoSEQ multiplex PCR; TCRdb has only the in-frame clones, and not every one. This table holds 200,000 to 300,000 clones, 88% found once. This entry is derived from a study of blood T cell repertoires in COVID-19. Germline values: CDR1 MNHEY, CDR2 SMNVEV (reference sequence). V was shortened by 0 bases and J by 4 bases, with 10 bases between the two germline ends. The CDR3 is 15 amino acids. What was sequenced was peripheral blood. The J gene is TRBJ1-3, the V gene TRBV27; D gene uncertain. This TCR was sampled from a man in his fifties or sixties who had recovered from COVID-19. CDR3 loop: CASSLSGRSGNTIYF. The CDR3 region has the DNA TGTGCCAGCAGTTTATCGGGCAGGTCGGGAAACACCATATATTTT.